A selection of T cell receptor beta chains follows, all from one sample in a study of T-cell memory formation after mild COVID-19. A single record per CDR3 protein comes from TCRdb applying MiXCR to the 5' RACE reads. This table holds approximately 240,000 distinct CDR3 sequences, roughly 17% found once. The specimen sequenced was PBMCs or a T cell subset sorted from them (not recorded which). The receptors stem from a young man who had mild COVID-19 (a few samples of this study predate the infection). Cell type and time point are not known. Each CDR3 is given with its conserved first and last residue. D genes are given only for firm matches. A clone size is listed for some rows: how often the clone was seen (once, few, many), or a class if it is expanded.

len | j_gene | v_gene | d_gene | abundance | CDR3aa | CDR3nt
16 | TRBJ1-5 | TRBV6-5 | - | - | CASSYRSPRKNQPQHF | TGTGCCAGCAGTTACAGGAGCCCGAGGAAAAATCAGCCCCAGCATTTT
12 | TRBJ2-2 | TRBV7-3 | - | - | CASSLTQGYLFF | TGTGCCAGCAGCTTAACGCAGGGGTATCTGTTTTTT
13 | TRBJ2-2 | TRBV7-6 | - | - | CASSLGQNRELFF | TGTGCCAGCAGCTTAGGCCAGAACCGGGAGCTGTTTTTT
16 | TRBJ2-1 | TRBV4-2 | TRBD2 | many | CASSQDPAGGYNEQFF | TGTGCCAGCAGCCAAGATCCAGCGGGGGGGTACAATGAGCAGTTCTTC
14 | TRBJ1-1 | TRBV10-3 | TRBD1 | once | CAISESRDSSEAFF | TGTGCCATCAGTGAGTCGCGGGACAGTAGTGAAGCTTTCTTT
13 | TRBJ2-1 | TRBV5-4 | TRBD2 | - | CASARGTSDEQFF | TGTGCCAGCGCTCGCGGGACTAGCGATGAGCAGTTCTTC
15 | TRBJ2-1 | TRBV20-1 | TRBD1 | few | CSAPRRDRDRGEQFF | TGCAGTGCTCCCCGCCGGGACAGGGACCGGGGTGAGCAGTTCTTC
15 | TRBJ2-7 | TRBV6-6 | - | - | CASKANLGVGPEQYF | TGTGCCAGCAAGGCAAACCTGGGAGTAGGACCCGAGCAGTACTTC
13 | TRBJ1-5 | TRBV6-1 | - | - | CASSELRSQPQHF | TGTGCCAGCAGTGAGTTGAGATCCCAGCCCCAGCATTTT
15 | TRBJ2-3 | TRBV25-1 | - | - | CASGNPGTGADTQYF | TGTGCCAGCGGCAACCCGGGTACGGGGGCAGATACGCAGTATTTT
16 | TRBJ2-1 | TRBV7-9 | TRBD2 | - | CASSLGLAGAYNEQFF | TGTGCCAGCAGCTTAGGGCTAGCGGGGGCCTACAATGAGCAGTTCTTC
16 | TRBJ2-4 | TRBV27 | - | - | CASSRRQEGTGNIQYF | TGTGCCAGCAGTAGACGACAGGAGGGGACGGGGAACATTCAGTACTTC
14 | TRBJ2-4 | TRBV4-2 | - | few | CASSQELAKNIQYF | TGTGCCAGCAGCCAAGAACTAGCCAAAAACATTCAGTACTTC
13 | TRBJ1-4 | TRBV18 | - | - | CASSRGEREKLFF | TGTGCCAGCTCTAGGGGGGAACGTGAAAAACTGTTTTTT
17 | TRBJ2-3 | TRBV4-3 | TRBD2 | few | CASSRYPAGGEPDTQYF | TGCGCCAGCAGCCGATACCCAGCGGGGGGGGAGCCAGATACGCAGTATTTT
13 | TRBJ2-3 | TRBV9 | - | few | CASSVEGGYTQYF | TGTGCCAGCAGCGTAGAAGGGGGATATACGCAGTATTTT
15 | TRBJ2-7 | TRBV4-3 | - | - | CASSQDTTGSYEQYF | TGCGCCAGCAGCCAAGATACTACAGGCTCCTACGAGCAGTACTTC
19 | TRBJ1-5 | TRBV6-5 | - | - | CASSQDWGPSTGPNQPQHF | TGTGCCAGCAGCCAAGACTGGGGACCTAGTACCGGTCCTAATCAGCCCCAGCATTTT
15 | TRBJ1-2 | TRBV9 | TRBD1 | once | CASSVEGQAHYGYTF | TGTGCCAGCAGCGTAGAGGGACAGGCCCACTATGGCTACACCTTC
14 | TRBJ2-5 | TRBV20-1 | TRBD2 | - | CSASSGGPKETQYF | TGCAGTGCTAGCTCGGGGGGTCCAAAAGAGACCCAGTACTTC
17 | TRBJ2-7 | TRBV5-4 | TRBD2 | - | CASSSKFRGRESYEQYF | TGTGCCAGCAGCTCCAAATTCCGGGGGAGGGAGTCCTACGAGCAGTACTTC
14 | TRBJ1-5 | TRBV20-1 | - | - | CSARDPRAGQPQHF | TGCAGTGCTAGAGATCCCAGGGCGGGTCAGCCCCAGCATTTT
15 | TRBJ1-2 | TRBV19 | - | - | CASSTHLTDRYGYTF | TGTGCCAGTAGTACCCACTTGACAGACCGCTATGGCTACACCTTC
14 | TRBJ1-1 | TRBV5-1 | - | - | CASSFSGADTEAFF | TGCGCCAGCAGCTTTTCGGGGGCGGACACTGAAGCTTTCTTT
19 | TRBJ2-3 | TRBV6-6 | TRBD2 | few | CASSYSASGGRSGTDTQYF | TGTGCCAGCAGTTACTCGGCTAGCGGGGGAAGGTCCGGCACAGATACGCAGTATTTT
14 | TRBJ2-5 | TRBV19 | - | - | CASKGAGRQETQYF | TGTGCCAGTAAGGGGGCGGGGAGACAAGAGACCCAGTACTTC
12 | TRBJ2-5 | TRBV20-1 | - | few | CSAQGGQETQYF | TGCAGTGCTCAGGGGGGACAAGAGACCCAGTACTTC
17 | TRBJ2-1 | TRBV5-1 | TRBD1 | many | CASSLGPTGAQGNEQFF | TGCGCCAGCAGCTTGGGACCGACAGGGGCCCAAGGCAATGAGCAGTTCTTC
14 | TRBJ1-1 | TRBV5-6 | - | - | CASSLVGAGVYAFF | TGTGCCAGCAGCTTGGTAGGGGCAGGAGTATACGCTTTCTTT
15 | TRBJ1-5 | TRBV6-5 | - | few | CASCKTGFGNQPQHF | TGTGCCAGCTGTAAAACAGGGTTTGGCAATCAGCCCCAGCATTTT
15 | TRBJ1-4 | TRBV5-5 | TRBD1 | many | CASSLTGQGVQKLFF | TGTGCCAGCAGCTTGACAGGACAGGGGGTCCAAAAACTGTTTTTT
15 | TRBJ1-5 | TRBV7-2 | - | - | CASSLGAGSNQPQHF | TGTGCCAGCAGCTTAGGCGCGGGCAGCAATCAGCCCCAGCATTTT
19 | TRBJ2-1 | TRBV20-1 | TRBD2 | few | CSATRTPILAGSSYNEQFF | TGCAGTGCTACCCGTACCCCTATCCTAGCGGGAAGCTCCTACAATGAGCAGTTCTTC
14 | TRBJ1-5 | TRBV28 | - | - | CASSFPSFDQPQHF | TGTGCCAGCAGTTTTCCTTCCTTTGATCAGCCCCAGCATTTT
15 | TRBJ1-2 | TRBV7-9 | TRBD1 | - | CASSPWTGRNYGYTF | TGTGCCAGCAGTCCCTGGACAGGGCGGAACTATGGCTACACCTTC
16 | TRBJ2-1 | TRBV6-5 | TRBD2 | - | CASSYSTSSGEGEQFF | TGTGCCAGCAGTTACTCGACATCTAGCGGGGAGGGCGAGCAGTTCTTC
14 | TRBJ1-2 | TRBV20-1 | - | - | CSARPGLTNYGYTF | TGCAGTGCTCGACCAGGACTCACTAACTATGGCTACACCTTC
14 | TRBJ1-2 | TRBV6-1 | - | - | CASSEIAEGYGYTF | TGTGCCAGCAGTGAAATCGCGGAGGGCTATGGCTACACCTTC
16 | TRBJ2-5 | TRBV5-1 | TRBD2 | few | CASSSGLAGGEETQYF | TGCGCCAGCAGCTCGGGACTAGCGGGGGGCGAAGAGACCCAGTACTTC
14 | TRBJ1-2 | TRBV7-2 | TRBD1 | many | CASSPTGALYGYTF | TGTGCCAGCAGCCCTACAGGGGCCCTCTATGGCTACACCTTC
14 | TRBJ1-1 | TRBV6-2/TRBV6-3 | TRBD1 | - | CASIWTGMNTEAFF | TGTGCCAGCATCTGGACAGGAATGAACACTGAAGCTTTCTTT
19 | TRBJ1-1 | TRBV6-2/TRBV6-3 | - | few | CASSYSILTRPAGFTEAFF | TGTGCCAGCAGTTACTCGATCTTGACGCGACCGGCAGGTTTCACCGAAGCTTTCTTT
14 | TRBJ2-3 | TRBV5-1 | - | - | CASSLGQFTDTQYF | TGCGCCAGCAGCCTCGGACAGTTCACAGATACGCAGTATTTT
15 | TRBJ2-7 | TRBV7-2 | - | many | CASSPNFRVNSEQYF | TGTGCCAGCAGCCCGAATTTCAGGGTTAATAGCGAGCAGTACTTC
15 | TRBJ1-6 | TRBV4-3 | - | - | CASSQAWRTVSPLHF | TGCGCCAGCAGCCAAGCTTGGCGGACTGTCTCACCCCTCCACTTT